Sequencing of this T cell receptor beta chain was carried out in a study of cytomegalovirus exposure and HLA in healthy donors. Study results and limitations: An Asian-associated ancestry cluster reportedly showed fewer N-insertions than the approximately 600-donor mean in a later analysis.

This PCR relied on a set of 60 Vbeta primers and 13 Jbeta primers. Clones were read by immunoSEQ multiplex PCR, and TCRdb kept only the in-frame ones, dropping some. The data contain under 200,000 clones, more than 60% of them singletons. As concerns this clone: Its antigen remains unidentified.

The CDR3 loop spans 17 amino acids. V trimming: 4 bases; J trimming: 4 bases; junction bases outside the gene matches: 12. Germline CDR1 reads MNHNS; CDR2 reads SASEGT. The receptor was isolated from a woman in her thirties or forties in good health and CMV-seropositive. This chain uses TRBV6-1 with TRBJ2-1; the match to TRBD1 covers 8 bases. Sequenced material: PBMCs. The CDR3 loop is CASSGGKDRGLYNEQFF. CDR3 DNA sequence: TGTGCCAGCAGTGGGGGAAAAGACAGGGGTCTTTACAATGAGCAGTTCTTC.